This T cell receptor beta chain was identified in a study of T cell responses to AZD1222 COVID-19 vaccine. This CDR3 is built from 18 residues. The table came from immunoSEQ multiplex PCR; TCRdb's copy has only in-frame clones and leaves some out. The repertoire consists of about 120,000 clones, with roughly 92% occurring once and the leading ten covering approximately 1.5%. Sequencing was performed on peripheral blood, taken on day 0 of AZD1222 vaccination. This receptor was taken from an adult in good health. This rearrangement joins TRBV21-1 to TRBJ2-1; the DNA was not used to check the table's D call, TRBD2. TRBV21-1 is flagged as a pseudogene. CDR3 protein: CASSKAHPLAGGKDEQFF. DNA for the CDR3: TGTGCCAGCAGCAAAGCGCACCCACTAGCGGGAGGGAAGGATGAGCAGTTCTTC.